These 15 T cell receptor beta chains originate from one sample sequenced in a study of cytomegalovirus exposure and HLA in healthy donors. Primers: 60 Vbeta forward and 13 Jbeta reverse. Assay: immunoSEQ multiplex PCR; the TCRdb copy retains only in-frame clones and omits some. The table includes approximately 160,000 clones, roughly 75% detected once. The sequenced material came from PBMCs. These receptors originate from a male donor in good health and CMV-seronegative.

CDR3 region: CASSLSGGNFNEQYF. The CDR3 region has the DNA TGTGCCAGCAGTTTATCGGGCGGGAACTTTAACGAGCAGTACTTC. The J gene is TRBJ2-7, the V gene TRBV27, with D tentatively TRBD2 (6 bases). This CDR3 comprises 15 residues. V shed 0 bases and J shed 5 bases, with 14 bases lying between them. CDR1 is MNHEY, CDR2 SMNVEV, per germline (reference sequence).

There are a few counts of this clone. V is TRBV29-1 and J is TRBJ2-3; 12 bases map to TRBD1. V dropped 1 base and J dropped 5; count of bases not matched to a gene: 4. The CDR3 is 15 amino acids. The germline V gene has CDR1 SQVTM and CDR2 ANQGSEA. The CDR3 sequence: CSVEGGTGGIDTQYF. Here the CDR3 DNA reads TGCAGCGTTGAAGGGGGGACAGGGGGCATAGATACGCAGTATTTT.

V gene TRBV6-6 combines with J gene TRBJ1-3; no clear D gene. The CDR3 spans 15 residues. V dropped 2 bases and J dropped 0 bases, with 8 bases sitting between them. The germline gives CDR1 MNHNY, CDR2 SVGAGI (reference sequence). The CDR3 DNA is TGTGCCAGCAGTTACGAGGGTCGCTCTGGAAACACCATATATTTT. Its translation: CASSYEGRSGNTIYF.

The chain has TRBV5-1 and TRBJ1-1; 10 nucleotides match TRBD1. In germline, CDR1 is SGHRS, CDR2 YFSETQ. With V trimmed by 0 bases and J by 3 bases, 8 bases remained unmatched. CDR3 length: 17 amino acids. CDR3 sequence (DNA): TGCGCCAGCAGCTTGGTCTTATCCGGACAGGGGGACACTGAAGCTTTCTTT. It codes for CASSLVLSGQGDTEAFF.

This CDR3 is CAILNRQGPQTQYF. CDR3 DNA: TGTGCCATCCTTAACAGACAGGGCCCTCAGACCCAGTACTTC. V and J are TRBV27 and TRBJ2-5; 7 nucleotides match TRBD1. The germline gives CDR1 MNHEY, CDR2 SMNVEV (reference sequence). The CDR3 runs to 14 residues. V dropped 10 bases and J dropped 6; count of bases not matched to a gene: 14.

This clone was seen a few times. V and J are TRBV5-1 and TRBJ2-2; TRBD2 matches 7 bases. The CDR3 is 16 amino acids. With 7 bases clipped from V and 1 base from J, the junction kept 10 bases outside the gene matches. Germline lookup yields CDR1 SGHRS and CDR2 YFSETQ. The CDR3, as DNA: TGCGCCAGCTCCTACTGGTCTAGCGGGAACACCGGGGAGCTGTTTTTT. Protein: CASSYWSSGNTGELFF.

In its sample, this clone was seen a few times. The V gene is TRBV5-6, the J gene TRBJ1-2, with 8 bases that match TRBD1. V was clipped by 2 bases and J by 8 bases; unmatched bases: 2. Germline CDR1 SGHDT, CDR2 YYEEEE. The CDR3 spans 12 residues. Here the CDR3 DNA reads TGTGCCAGCAGCTTAAGACAGGGGGGCTACACCTTC. This sequence encodes CASSLRQGGYTF. The entire variable domain, with the rest obtained from reference TRBV5-6 and TRBJ1-2, is as follows: DAGVTQSPTHLIKTRGQQVTLRCSPKSGHDTVSWYQQALGQGPQFIFQYYEEEERQRGNFPDRFSGHQFPNYSSELNVNALLLGDSALYLCASSLRQGGYTFGSGTRLTVV.

The chain recombines TRBV5-4 with TRBJ2-3, with 11 bases identical to TRBD2. The germline CDR1 and CDR2 sequences are SGHNT and YYREEE (reference sequence). J lost 0 bases, V lost 0 bases, and 12 bases had no gene match. The CDR3 has 20 residues. The CDR3 sequence is CASSLDGLAGGQWSTDTQYF. The CDR3 coding sequence is TGTGCCAGCAGCTTGGATGGGCTAGCGGGGGGCCAATGGAGCACAGATACGCAGTATTTT.

This clone was counted only a few times. V and J are TRBV19 and TRBJ1-1; 9 bases map to TRBD1. The length of the CDR3 is 15 residues. V dropped 3 bases and J dropped 5; count of bases not matched to a gene: 7. Germline CDR1 is LNHDA and CDR2 is SQIVND (reference sequence). The DNA of the CDR3 is TGTGCCAGTAGTATTAGTGGACAGGGGCAGACTGAAGCTTTCTTT. Its translation: CASSISGQGQTEAFF.

This clone was seen just once. The V and J genes are TRBV10-3 and TRBJ2-2, with TRBD2 identical over 8 bases. The junction had 13 bases not matched to a gene; V was cut back by 10 bases and J by 6 bases. CDR3 size: 15 residues. Germline-derived CDR1 and CDR2 are ENHRY and SYGVKD. CDR3: CATTWSGSRSGELFF. Here the CDR3 DNA reads TGTGCCACAACCTGGAGCGGGAGTAGGTCCGGGGAGCTGTTTTTT.

The J gene is TRBJ2-7, the V gene TRBV7-2, with a weak D call TRBD2 (5 bases). V shed 5 bases and J shed 8 bases, with 10 bases lying between them. This CDR3 is 11 amino acids long. The germline V gene has CDR1 SGHTA and CDR2 FQGNSA. In nucleotides, the CDR3 is TGTGCCAGCAGCGAGGGAGCAAAGCAGTACTTC. Translated, it gives CASSEGAKQYF.

The V gene is TRBV30, the J gene TRBJ1-1; D call uncertain. The CDR3 has 13 residues. V gave up 6 bases and J gave up 1 base, with 12 bases separating them. From germline, CDR1 is GTSNPN and CDR2 SVGIG (reference sequence). Here the CDR3 reads CACNGLANTEAFF. The CDR3 DNA reads as TGTGCCTGCAACGGACTGGCGAACACTGAAGCTTTCTTT.

The chain employs TRBV5-1 and TRBJ2-1; D uncertain. With 0 bases removed from V and 6 bases from J, the gap between germline ends came to 13 bases. The V gene's germline CDR1 is SGHRS and CDR2 YFSETQ. The CDR3 spans 15 residues. The CDR3 DNA reads as TGCGCCAGCAGCTTGGCCGTTACAACAGTCAATGAGCAGTTCTTC. Translating it yields CASSLAVTTVNEQFF.

This clone has just one count. V and J are TRBV4-1 and TRBJ2-7, with 12 bases aligning to TRBD2. The CDR3 runs to 16 residues. The germline V gene has CDR1 MGHRA and CDR2 YSYEKL. Trimming cost V 5 bases and J 0 bases; bases outside gene matches: 5. DNA of the CDR3: TGCGCCAGCAGCTCTAGCGGGGGGGTTTTCTCCTACGAGCAGTACTTC. This encodes CASSSSGGVFSYEQYF.

This clone was observed a single time. V usage is TRBV19 and J usage is TRBJ2-3; D ambiguous. This CDR3 has 12 amino acids. Germline lookup yields CDR1 LNHDA and CDR2 SQIVND (reference sequence). The V and J ends lost 4 bases and 6 bases respectively, with 8 bases between them. CDR3 sequence: CASSSRMDTQYF. The DNA of the CDR3 is TGTGCCAGTAGTAGCAGGATGGATACGCAGTATTTT.